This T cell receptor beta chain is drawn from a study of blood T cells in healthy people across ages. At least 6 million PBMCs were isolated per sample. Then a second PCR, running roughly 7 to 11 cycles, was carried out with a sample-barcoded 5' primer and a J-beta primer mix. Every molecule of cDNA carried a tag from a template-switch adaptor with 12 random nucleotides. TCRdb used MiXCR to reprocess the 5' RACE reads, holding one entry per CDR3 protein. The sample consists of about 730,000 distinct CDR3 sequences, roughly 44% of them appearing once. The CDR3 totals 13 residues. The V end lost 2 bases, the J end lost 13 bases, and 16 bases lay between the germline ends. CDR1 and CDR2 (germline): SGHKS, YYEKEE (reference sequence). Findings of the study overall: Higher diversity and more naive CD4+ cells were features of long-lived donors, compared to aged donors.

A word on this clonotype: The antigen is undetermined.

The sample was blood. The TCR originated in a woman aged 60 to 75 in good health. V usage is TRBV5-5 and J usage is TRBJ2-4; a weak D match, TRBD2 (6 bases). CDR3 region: CASSFNGKREQYF. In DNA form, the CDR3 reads TGTGCCAGCAGCTTTAACGGGAAACGGGAGCAGTACTTC.